This T cell receptor (beta chain) is drawn from a study of T cell changes during pregnancy in multiple sclerosis. Using immunoSEQ multiplex PCR, the repertoire was profiled, and TCRdb retains in-frame clones only, with some absent. The data contain around 28,000 clones, roughly nine tenths of them singletons. Germline assignment: CDR1 SEHNR and CDR2 FQNEAQ (reference sequence). There are 12 residues in the CDR3. The V gene end was trimmed by 1 base and the J gene end by 10 bases; junction bases not matched to a gene: 1. The TCR sequence derives from a female donor with multiple sclerosis, enrolled in a pregnancy study. The sample consisted of CD8+ T cells from peripheral blood mononuclear cells, taken in the second trimester of pregnancy. V gene TRBV7-9 combines with J gene TRBJ1-1, with TRBD1 matching over 9 bases. The CDR3 sequence: CASSLGGQGAFF. The CDR3 DNA follows: TGTGCCAGCAGCTTAGGGGGACAGGGAGCTTTCTTT. The variable domain in full, completed from reference TRBV7-9 and TRBJ1-1, reads DTGVSQNPRHKITKRGQNVTFRCDPISEHNRLYWYRQTLGQGPEFLTYFQNEAQLEKSRLLSDRFSAERPKGSFSTLEIQRTEQGDSAMYLCASSLGGQGAFFGQGTRLTVV.